These 25 T cell receptor beta chains share one sample of origin, sequenced in a study of CDR3 diversity in severe acne (dated by TCRdb to about 2019). Libraries came from PCR. Sequenced on an Illumina HiSeq 2000. Clones were called with MiXCR by TCRdb after fastp trimmed the public reads at Q25, and only in-frame beta chains were retained. Identical CDR3 protein sequences are pooled into one entry, listed with their most common genes and DNA. Across this sample there are about 84,000 distinct CDR3 sequences, with 50% to 65% seen only once. Over 11% of the sample is held by the ten biggest clonotypes. Source material: blood. The source of these receptors is a male donor in good health, without acne.

This clonotype was seen a few times. This chain links TRBV2 with TRBJ2-5, with TRBD1 identical over 7 bases. CDR1 and CDR2 from the germline V gene are SNHLY and FYNNEI. V trimming: 6 bases; J trimming: 5 bases; junction bases outside the gene matches: 12. This CDR3 has 15 residues. CDR3 amino acids: CASSITDRPGETQYF. The CDR3 DNA follows: TGTGCCAGCAGCATCACGGACAGGCCGGGGGAGACCCAGTACTTC.

This clonotype appeared many times. This chain joins TRBV6-5 and TRBJ2-7, with D uncertain. The CDR3 contains 12 residues. CDR1 is MNHEY, CDR2 SVGAGI, per germline. Trimming removed 5 bases from V and 8 bases from J, with 13 bases in between. Here the CDR3 DNA reads TGTGCCAGCAGTCGAACGGGCCCGAAGCAGTACTTC. Protein sequence: CASSRTGPKQYF.

CDR3 amino acids: CASSYPGDHGYTF. DNA of the CDR3: TGTGCCAGCAGTTACCCCGGGGACCATGGCTACACCTTC. The rearrangement uses TRBV6-5 and TRBJ1-2, with D maybe TRBD1 (5 bases). V was trimmed by 2 bases and J by 6 bases, leaving 10 bases between them. The germline V gene encodes CDR1 MNHEY and CDR2 SVGAGI. The CDR3 loop spans 13 amino acids.

The V gene is TRBV4-1, the J gene TRBJ2-1; 10 bases are shared with TRBD2. V shed 4 bases and J 6 bases; nucleotides not matched to a gene: 12. The CDR3 loop spans 17 amino acids. Germline V gene sequence: CDR1 MGHRA, CDR2 YSYEKL. CDR3 residues: CASSPGKASGRANEQFF. Written as DNA, the CDR3 is TGCGCCAGCAGCCCTGGGAAGGCGAGCGGGAGGGCCAATGAGCAGTTCTTC.

The chain combines TRBV24-1 with TRBJ2-5; TRBD1 matches at 9 bases. Looked up from germline, CDR1 is KGHDR and CDR2 is SFDVKD. The CDR3 is 16 residues long. V shed 4 bases, J shed 1 base, and the junction held 6 bases outside the gene matches. CDR3 sequence: CATSEPGTGCQETQYF. Written as DNA, the CDR3 is TGTGCCACCAGTGAACCCGGGACAGGGTGCCAAGAGACCCAGTACTTC.

In its sample, this clonotype was seen a few times. This chain joins TRBV2 and TRBJ1-2, with D unclear. Germline V gene sequence: CDR1 SNHLY, CDR2 FYNNEI. Trimming removed 5 bases at V and 6 bases at J, with 10 bases between. The CDR3 has 12 amino acids. In DNA form, the CDR3 reads TGTGCCAGCAGTCGGGTTTCGAATGGCTACACCTTC. Encoded protein: CASSRVSNGYTF.

This clonotype was seen a few times. The V call is TRBV10-2, the J call TRBJ1-6, with TRBD1 as a possible D gene (6 bases). Trimming cost V 2 bases and J 11 bases, with 10 bases left between them. The germline V gene has CDR1 WSHSY and CDR2 SAAADI. This CDR3 has 13 amino acids. The chain's CDR3 is CASSETGRTPLHF. The CDR3 DNA reads TGCGCCAGCAGTGAGACAGGGAGGACACCCCTCCACTTT.

The rearrangement uses TRBV20-1 and TRBJ2-7; 13 bases fit TRBD2. CDR1 and CDR2 from the germline V gene are DFQATT and SNEGSKA (reference sequence). This CDR3 spans 15 amino acids. J lost 0 bases, V lost 6 bases, and 5 bases had no gene match. CDR3 residues: CSAGTSGTSSYEQYF. In DNA, the CDR3 is TGCAGTGCAGGGACTAGCGGGACTTCCTCCTACGAGCAGTACTTC.

This clonotype was recorded many times. The chain couples TRBV5-8 to TRBJ2-6; 12 bases line up with TRBD2. The V and J ends lost 0 bases and 0 bases, in that order; junction bases with no gene match: 1. The CDR3 has 18 amino acids. CDR1 is SGHTS, CDR2 YDEGEE, per germline. The CDR3 DNA is TGTGCCAGCAGCTTGGGACTAGCGGGGGCCTCTGGGGCCAACGTCCTGACTTTC. It yields the protein CASSLGLAGASGANVLTF.

This clonotype was detected many times. The chain recombines TRBV18 with TRBJ1-5; D call uncertain. V gave up 3 bases and J gave up 1 base, with 4 bases separating them. CDR1 and CDR2 from the germline V gene are KGHSH and LQKENI. The CDR3 is 13 residues long. The CDR3 DNA reads TGTGCCAGCTCACCCGACAGCAATCAGCCCCAGCATTTT. This codes for CASSPDSNQPQHF.

The V call is TRBV6-7, the J call TRBJ2-1; 8 bases agree with TRBD2. TRBV6-7 is an ORF; its function is uncertain. The CDR3 has 14 amino acids. Unmatched junction bases numbered 3, after V lost 2 bases and J lost 6 bases. The chain's CDR3 is CASSYPGTSNEQFF. The CDR3 bases are TGTGCCAGCAGTTACCCCGGGACTAGCAATGAGCAGTTCTTC.

The table lists this clonotype with many counts. This chain links TRBV5-1 with TRBJ1-1; 8 nucleotides match TRBD1. This CDR3 region has 14 residues. Trimming cost V 3 bases and J 5 bases; bases outside gene matches: 6. Germline V gives CDR1 SGHRS, CDR2 YFSETQ. The CDR3 bases are TGCGCCAGCAGCTCTCAGGGGGCGCGGACTGAAGCTTTCTTT. Its protein product is CASSSQGARTEAFF.

The chain uses TRBV6-5 and TRBJ1-2; possible D gene TRBD1, 5 bases. The length of the CDR3 is 16 residues. V was pared by 4 bases and J by 4 bases, with 19 bases between. Germline lookup yields CDR1 MNHEY and CDR2 SVGAGI. DNA for the CDR3: TGTGCCAGCAGTTCGGGGGAGGGGTCCCGAGGCTATGGCTACACCTTC. Protein sequence: CASSSGEGSRGYGYTF.

This clonotype was observed a handful of times. The V call is TRBV20-1, the J call TRBJ2-7; 7 nucleotides line up with TRBD2. Germline trimming cut 4 bases from V and 2 bases from J; bases unmatched to any gene: 11. Germline V gene sequence: CDR1 DFQATT, CDR2 SNEGSKA (reference sequence). CDR3 length: 15 amino acids. CDR3 DNA: TGCAGTGCTATCGGGCTAGCGGTGGCTACCTACGAGCAGTACTTC. Amino acid sequence: CSAIGLAVATYEQYF.

The chain uses TRBV24-1 and TRBJ1-5; 12 bases are a match to TRBD1. Germline V gene sequence: CDR1 KGHDR, CDR2 SFDVKD. The CDR3 spans 16 residues. The V segment lost 8 bases and the J segment 7 bases; nucleotides outside the gene matches: 11. CDR3 sequence reads: CATTPSGQGAYQPQHF. The DNA of the CDR3 is TGTGCCACCACCCCTTCGGGACAGGGGGCTTACCAGCCCCAGCATTTT.

This clonotype was observed at least ten times. This rearrangement joins TRBV19 to TRBJ1-5; D is possibly TRBD1 (6 bases). Germline lookup yields CDR1 LNHDA and CDR2 SQIVND (reference sequence). This CDR3 region has 18 residues. V shed 3 bases and J shed 0 bases, with 18 bases lying between them. The CDR3 DNA sequence: TGTGCCAGTAGTATCTCTCGCGGGACATCTTATAGCAATCAGCCCCAGCATTTT. Protein: CASSISRGTSYSNQPQHF. The full variable domain, rest sourced from reference TRBV19 and TRBJ1-5, is DGGITQSPKYLFRKEGQNVTLSCEQNLNHDAMYWYRQDPGQGLRLIYYSQIVNDFQKGDIAEGYSVSREKKESFPLTVTSAQKNPTAFYLCASSISRGTSYSNQPQHFGDGTRLSIL.

This clonotype was detected many times. The chain uses TRBV11-2 and TRBJ2-7; D gene uncertain. V lost 4 bases, J lost 1 base, and 14 bases lay in between. This CDR3 has 15 residues. The germline V gene encodes CDR1 SGHAT and CDR2 FQNNGV. The CDR3 sequence: CASSSVLQDSYEQYF. The CDR3 DNA reads as TGTGCCAGCAGCTCAGTTCTCCAGGATTCCTACGAGCAGTACTTC. The full variable domain, rest sourced from reference TRBV11-2 and TRBJ2-7, is EAGVAQSPRYKIIEKRQSVAFWCNPISGHATLYWYQQILGQGPKLLIQFQNNGVVDDSQLPKDRFSAERLKGVDSTLKIQPAKLEDSAVYLCASSSVLQDSYEQYFGPGTRLTVT.

This clonotype was observed a few times. The chain links TRBV2 to TRBJ2-3, with 9 bases identical to TRBD2. The ends lost 10 bases at V and 2 bases at J; junction bases unmatched: 10. In germline, CDR1 is SNHLY, CDR2 FYNNEI. CDR3 length: 15 residues. DNA for the CDR3: TGTGCCACAAAGCGATCTAGCGGGATCACAGATACGCAGTATTTT. Its translation: CATKRSSGITDTQYF.

The table lists this clonotype with a few counts. The V and J genes are TRBV25-1 and TRBJ1-6; D gene unclear. This CDR3 has 15 residues. Per germline, CDR1 MGHDK and CDR2 SYGVNS. Trimming left V 3 bases short and J 5 bases short, with 11 bases between. Here the CDR3 DNA reads TGTGCCAGCAGTGATGACCTCGGACATAATTCACCCCTCCACTTT. This sequence encodes CASSDDLGHNSPLHF.

This clonotype has just a few counts. The chain couples TRBV7-9 to TRBJ2-7; the D is unclear. This CDR3 spans 12 amino acids. Trimming took 0 bases from V and 10 from J, leaving 10 bases between them. In germline, CDR1 is SEHNR, CDR2 FQNEAQ (reference sequence). CDR3 nucleotide sequence: TGTGCCAGCAGCTTAGCCGAACGTCGTCAGTACTTC. Translation: CASSLAERRQYF.

V is TRBV20-1 and J is TRBJ2-3, with TRBD2 matching over 7 bases. There are 15 residues in the CDR3. CDR1 and CDR2 from the germline V gene are DFQATT and SNEGSKA (reference sequence). The J segment lost 2 bases and the V segment lost 5 bases, leaving 10 bases of the junction unmatched. The CDR3 bases are TGCAGTGCTCCCAGGGTCGGGGGGTTCACAGATACGCAGTATTTT. It specifies CSAPRVGGFTDTQYF.

V usage is TRBV5-1 and J usage is TRBJ1-1; possible D gene TRBD1, 5 bases. Trimming removed 7 bases from V and 6 bases from J, with 19 bases in between. This CDR3 region has 14 residues. Germline V gene data show CDR1 as SGHRS and CDR2 as YFSETQ. CDR3 DNA: TGCGCCAGCTGGGGGGGGAGGGGCCCACCTGAAGCTTTCTTT. It translates to CASWGGRGPPEAFF.

Regarding this clonotype: Relative to the germline gene, one junction end is altered; a read error may explain this. V gene TRBV29-1 combines with J gene TRBJ2-3, with 9 bases identical to TRBD2. The CDR3 consists of 15 residues. Germline V gives CDR1 SQVTM, CDR2 ANQGSEA. The CDR3 DNA sequence: TGCGGCGTGGGGGGGGGGGCGGGGGGGCATGGTACGCAGTATTTT. This encodes CGVGGGAGGHGTQYF.

Of note for this clonotype: A junction end diverges from the germline sequence, so it may reflect a read error. The chain couples TRBV10-2 to TRBJ2-7, with 7 bases aligning to TRBD2. The CDR3 has 15 residues. Germline assignment: CDR1 WSHSY and CDR2 SAAADI. CDR3 DNA: TGTGCCAGCATTCCCCCCGGACTAGGTGGTTACGAGCAGTACTTC. This encodes CASIPPGLGGYEQYF.

This clonotype was picked up a small number of times. The chain links TRBV7-2 to TRBJ2-5; TRBD2 aligns across 10 bases. J gave up 2 bases and V 5 bases, and 5 bases lay outside the gene matches. The CDR3 runs to 15 residues. Per the germline V gene, CDR1 is SGHTA and CDR2 is FQGNSA. DNA of the CDR3: TGTGCCAGCAGCACCCGGACTAGCGGTCAAGAGACCCAGTACTTC. It translates to CASSTRTSGQETQYF.